The entry below gives a single TCR beta chain sequence along with its context. The sample comes from a study of blood T cell repertoires in COVID-19. Study-level information: Samples taken during acute and convalescent COVID-19 were collected in the United States, Italy and Spain. T cells, B-cell-depleted T cells, or PBMCs provided the cDNA or gDNA that served as material.

Per the study methods: Reference gene primer amplification in the assay estimated nucleated cell counts. Method: immunoSEQ multiplex PCR; TCRdb's copy keeps in-frame clones and lacks some. V, J and clone size are taken as reported in that table, and D and trimming were inferred from the DNA itself. The profile shows more than 85,000 clones, around 73% of them singletons. This TCR derives from a man aged 55-75 years with active or convalescent COVID-19. The sample consisted of peripheral blood.

In DNA form, the CDR3 reads TGCGCCAGCAGCTTACCAGCGAACACCGGGGAGCTGTTTTTT. The encoded protein is CASSLPANTGELFF. The chain links TRBV5-1 to TRBJ2-2; D not resolved. This CDR3 is 14 amino acids long. The V and J ends lost 2 bases and 0 bases respectively, with 5 bases between them. Germline lookup yields CDR1 SGHRS and CDR2 YFSETQ.